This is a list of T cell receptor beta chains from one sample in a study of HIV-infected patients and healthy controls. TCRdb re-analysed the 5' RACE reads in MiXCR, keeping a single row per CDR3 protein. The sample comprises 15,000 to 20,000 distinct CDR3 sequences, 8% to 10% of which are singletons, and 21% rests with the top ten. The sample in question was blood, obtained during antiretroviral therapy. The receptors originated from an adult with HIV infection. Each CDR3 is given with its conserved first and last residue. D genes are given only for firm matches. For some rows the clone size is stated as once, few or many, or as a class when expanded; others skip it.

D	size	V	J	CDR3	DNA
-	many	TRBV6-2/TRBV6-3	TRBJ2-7	CASRDISYEQYF	TGTGCCAGCAGGGACATTTCCTACGAGCAGTACTTC
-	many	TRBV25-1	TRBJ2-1	CASLYDGLSSYNEQFF	TGTGCCAGTTTATACGACGGCCTGAGCTCCTACAATGAGCAGTTCTTC
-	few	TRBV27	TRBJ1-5	CASSLEGSGNQPQHF	TGTGCCAGCAGTTTAGAGGGTTCCGGCAATCAGCCCCAGCATTTT
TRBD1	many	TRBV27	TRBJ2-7	CASSPGTVPYEQYF	TGTGCCAGCAGTCCCGGGACAGTCCCCTACGAGCAGTACTTC
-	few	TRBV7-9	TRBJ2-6	CASSFPRLSSGANVLTF	TGTGCCAGCAGCTTCCCTCGCCTGAGCTCTGGGGCCAACGTCCTGACTTTC
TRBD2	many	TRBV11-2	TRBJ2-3	CASSFRLAGGTDTQYF	TGTGCCAGCAGCTTCCGACTAGCGGGAGGCACAGATACGCAGTATTTT
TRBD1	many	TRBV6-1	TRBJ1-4	CASSGLRTGTGPEELFF	TGTGCCAGCAGTGGGCTTCGGACAGGGACCGGACCGGAGGAACTGTTTTTT
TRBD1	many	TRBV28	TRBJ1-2	CASSSVQGAFGYTF	TGTGCCAGCAGTTCTGTACAGGGGGCGTTCGGCTACACCTTC
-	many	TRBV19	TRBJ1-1	CASSTKQGPSEAFF	TGTGCCAGTAGTACTAAGCAGGGCCCCTCTGAAGCTTTCTTT
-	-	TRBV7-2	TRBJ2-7	CASSPTRNEQYF	TGTGCCAGCAGCCCGACTAGGAACGAGCAGTACTTC
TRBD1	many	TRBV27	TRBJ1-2	CASSFGQERGYGYTF	TGTGCCAGCAGTTTCGGACAGGAACGGGGCTATGGCTACACCTTC
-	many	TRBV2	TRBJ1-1	CASSEQLNTEAFF	TGTGCCAGCAGTGAACAGCTGAACACTGAAGCTTTCTTT
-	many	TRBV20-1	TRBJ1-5	CSARGVQSYSNQPQHF	TGCAGTGCTAGAGGGGTACAGTCTTATAGCAATCAGCCCCAGCATTTT
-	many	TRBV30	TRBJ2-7	CAWSVNGDGEQYF	TGTGCCTGGAGTGTAAATGGGGACGGCGAGCAGTACTTC
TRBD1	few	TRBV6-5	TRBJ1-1	CASSYGTGALGHEAFF	TGTGCCAGCAGTTACGGGACAGGGGCCCTAGGCCATGAAGCTTTCTTT
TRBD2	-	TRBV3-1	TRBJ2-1	CASSQSSGKPTYNEQFF	TGTGCCAGCAGCCAAAGTAGCGGGAAACCAACTTACAATGAGCAGTTCTTC
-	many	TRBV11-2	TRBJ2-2	CASSSPHGLTGELFF	TGTGCCAGCAGCTCTCCTCATGGGCTGACCGGGGAGCTGTTTTTT
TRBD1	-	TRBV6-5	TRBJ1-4	CASSYWTGGTNEKLFF	TGTGCCAGCAGTTACTGGACAGGTGGAACTAATGAAAAACTGTTTTTT
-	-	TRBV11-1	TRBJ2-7	CASSLIASESYEQYF	TGTGCCAGCAGCTTAATTGCTAGCGAATCCTACGAGCAGTACTTC
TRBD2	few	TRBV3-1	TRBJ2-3	CASSQEGSGRNTQYF	TGTGCCAGCAGCCAAGAGGGTAGCGGGAGAAATACGCAGTATTTT
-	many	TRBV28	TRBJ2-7	CASSLARNLNEQYF	TGTGCCAGCAGTTTAGCCAGGAACCTAAACGAGCAGTACTTC
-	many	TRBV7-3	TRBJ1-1	CASSFARDGEAFF	TGTGCCAGCAGCTTCGCCCGGGACGGTGAAGCTTTCTTT
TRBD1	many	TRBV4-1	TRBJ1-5	CASSQIAGGGQPQHF	TGCGCCAGCAGCCAAATAGCAGGGGGAGGTCAGCCCCAGCATTTT
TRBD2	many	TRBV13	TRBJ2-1	CASSWDYQQFF	TGTGCCAGCAGCTGGGACTACCAACAGTTCTTC
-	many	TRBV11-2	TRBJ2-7	CASSLPDYEQYF	TGTGCCAGCAGCCTACCCGACTACGAGCAGTACTTC
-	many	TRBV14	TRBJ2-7	CASSPTTAHEQYF	TGTGCCAGCAGCCCGACTACGGCCCACGAGCAGTACTTC
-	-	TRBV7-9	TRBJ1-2	CASSLEGVVGYTF	TGTGCCAGCAGCTTAGAAGGCGTTGTTGGCTACACCTTC
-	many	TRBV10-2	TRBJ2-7	CASNDGTLSYEQYF	TGCGCCAGCAACGACGGGACTTTGTCCTACGAGCAGTACTTC
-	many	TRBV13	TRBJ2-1	CASSLGYGISSSYNEQFF	TGTGCCAGCAGCTTAGGCTACGGGATTTCGAGCTCCTACAATGAGCAGTTCTTC
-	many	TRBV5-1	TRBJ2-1	CASSGASASYNEQFF	TGCGCCAGCAGCGGGGCTAGCGCCAGCTACAATGAGCAGTTCTTC
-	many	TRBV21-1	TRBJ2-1	CASSKVNGGETYNEQFF	TGTGCCAGCAGCAAAGTGAACGGGGGGGAAACGTACAATGAGCAGTTCTTC